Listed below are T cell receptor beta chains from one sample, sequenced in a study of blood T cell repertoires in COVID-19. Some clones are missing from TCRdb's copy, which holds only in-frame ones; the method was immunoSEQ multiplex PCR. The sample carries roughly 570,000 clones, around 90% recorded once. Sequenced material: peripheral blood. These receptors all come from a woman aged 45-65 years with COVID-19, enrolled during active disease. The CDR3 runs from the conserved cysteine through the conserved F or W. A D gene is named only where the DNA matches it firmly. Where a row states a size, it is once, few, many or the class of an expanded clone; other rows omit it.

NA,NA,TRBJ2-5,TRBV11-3,CASSLGHLAKETQYF,TGTGCCAGCAGCTTGGGACATTTGGCGAAAGAGACCCAGTACTTC
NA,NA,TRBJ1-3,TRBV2,CASSDRNTGNTIYF,TGTGCCAGCAGTGACAGAAATACTGGAAACACCATATATTTT
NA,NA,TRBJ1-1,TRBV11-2,CASSFGLGNTEAFF,TGTGCCAGCAGCTTCGGGTTAGGAAACACTGAAGCTTTCTTT
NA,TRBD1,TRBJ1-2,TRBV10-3,CAISRTGENYGYTF,TGTGCCATCAGTAGGACAGGGGAGAACTATGGCTACACCTTC
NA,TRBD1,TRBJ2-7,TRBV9,CASSASRGTGGDPYEQYF,TGTGCCAGCAGCGCCTCTCGGGGGACAGGGGGCGACCCCTACGAGCAGTACTTC
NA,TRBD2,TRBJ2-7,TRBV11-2,CASSYASGGVSYEQYF,TGTGCCAGCAGCTACGCTAGCGGGGGCGTCTCCTACGAGCAGTACTTC
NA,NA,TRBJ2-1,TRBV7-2,CASSFPGTGENEQFF,TGTGCCAGCAGCTTCCCTGGTACGGGAGAAAATGAGCAGTTCTTC
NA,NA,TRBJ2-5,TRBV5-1,CASSFKETQYF,TGCGCCAGCAGCTTTAAAGAGACCCAGTACTTC
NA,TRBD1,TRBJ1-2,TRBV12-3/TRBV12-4,CASKVTGHYGYTF,TGTGCCAGCAAGGTGACAGGGCACTATGGCTACACCTTC
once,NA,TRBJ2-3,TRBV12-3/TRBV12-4,CASSLERSDTQYF,TGTGCCAGCAGTTTGGAGAGGTCAGATACGCAGTATTTT
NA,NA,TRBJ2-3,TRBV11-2,CASSLVRERTDTQYF,TGTGCCAGCAGCTTAGTAAGGGAGAGGACAGATACGCAGTATTTT
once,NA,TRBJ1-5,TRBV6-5,CASSPGSAGGQPQHF,TGTGCCAGCAGTCCTGGCTCTGCCGGAGGTCAGCCCCAGCATTTT
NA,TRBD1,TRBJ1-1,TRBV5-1,CASSWRTGRGTEAFF,TGCGCCAGCAGCTGGAGGACAGGCAGAGGCACTGAAGCTTTCTTT
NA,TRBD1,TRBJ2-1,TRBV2,CASTQEGAREQFF,TGTGCCAGCACTCAAGAGGGGGCAAGGGAGCAGTTCTTC
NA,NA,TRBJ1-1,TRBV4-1,CASSQYQGEAFF,TGCGCCAGCAGCCAATACCAGGGGGAAGCTTTCTTT
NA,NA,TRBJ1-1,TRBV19,CASRGWNTEAFF,TGTGCCAGCCGGGGTTGGAACACTGAAGCTTTCTTT
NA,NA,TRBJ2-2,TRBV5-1,CASSLQGRDIRTGELFF,TGCGCCAGCAGCCTTCAGGGCCGGGACATTAGGACCGGGGAGCTGTTTTTT
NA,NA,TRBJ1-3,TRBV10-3,CAISEQGNTIYF,TGTGCCATCAGTGAACAGGGAAACACCATATATTTT
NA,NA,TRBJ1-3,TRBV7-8,CASSPRGLNSGNTIYF,TGTGCCAGCAGCCCGCGGGGGTTGAACTCTGGAAACACCATATATTTT
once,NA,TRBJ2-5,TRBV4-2,CASSQLSGNQETQYF,TGTGCCAGCAGCCAGCTCTCAGGGAATCAAGAGACCCAGTACTTC
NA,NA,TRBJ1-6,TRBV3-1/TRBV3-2,CASSHGRDYSPLHF,TGTGCCAGCAGCCACGGCAGGGACTATTCACCCCTCCACTTT
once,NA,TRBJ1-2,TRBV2,CASRKTDNYGYTF,TGTGCCAGCAGGAAGACAGACAACTATGGCTACACCTTC
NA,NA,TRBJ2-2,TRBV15,CATSRERYAGELFF,TGTGCCACCAGCAGAGAGCGTTACGCCGGGGAGCTGTTTTTT
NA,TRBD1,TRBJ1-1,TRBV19,CASSSTGGRTEAFF,TGTGCCAGTAGTTCTACAGGGGGAAGGACTGAAGCTTTCTTT
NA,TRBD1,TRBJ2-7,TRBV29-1,CSVLVGDRAYEQYF,TGCAGCGTTCTGGTAGGGGACAGGGCTTACGAGCAGTACTTC
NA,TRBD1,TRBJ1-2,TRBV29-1,CSANTGDGYTF,TGCAGCGCCAATACAGGGGATGGCTACACCTTC
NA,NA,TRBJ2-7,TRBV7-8,CASSLYQGYEQYF,TGTGCCAGCAGCCTATACCAGGGCTACGAGCAGTACTTC
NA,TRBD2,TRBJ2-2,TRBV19,CASSIGVAGHWELFF,TGTGCCAGTAGTATCGGGGTAGCGGGGCACTGGGAGCTGTTTTTT
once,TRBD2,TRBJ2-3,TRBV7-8,CASSLEASGGARRDTQYF,TGTGCCAGCAGCTTAGAAGCTAGCGGGGGGGCTAGGAGAGATACGCAGTATTTT
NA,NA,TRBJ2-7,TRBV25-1,CASSDPPSTGSYEQYF,TGTGCCAGCAGTGACCCCCCTTCCACAGGGTCCTACGAGCAGTACTTC
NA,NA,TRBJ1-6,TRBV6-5,CASSLTENLVSPLHF,TGTGCCAGCAGCTTGACAGAAAATCTAGTTTCACCCCTCCACTTT
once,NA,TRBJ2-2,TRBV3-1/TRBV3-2,CASSQASVAGELFF,TGTGCCAGCAGCCAAGCTTCAGTTGCCGGGGAGCTGTTTTTT
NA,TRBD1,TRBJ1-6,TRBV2,CASSTGTGGTSPLHF,TGTGCCAGCAGTACCGGGACAGGTGGGACTTCACCCCTCCACTTT
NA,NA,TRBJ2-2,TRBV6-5,CASSYSRAGVTGELFF,TGTGCCAGCAGTTACTCGAGGGCAGGGGTCACCGGGGAGCTGTTTTTT
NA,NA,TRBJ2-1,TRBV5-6,CASSLDTGWRHNEQFF,TGTGCCAGCAGCTTGGACACAGGGTGGAGGCACAATGAGCAGTTCTTC
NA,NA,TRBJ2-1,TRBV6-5,CASTGTRHLYNEQFF,TGTGCCAGCACCGGAACGAGACACTTATACAATGAGCAGTTCTTC
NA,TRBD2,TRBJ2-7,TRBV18,CASSGDRRLAGVPYEQYF,TGTGCCAGCTCAGGGGACAGGAGACTAGCGGGGGTTCCCTACGAGCAGTACTTC
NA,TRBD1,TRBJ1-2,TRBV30,CAWSTQMGQLVYGYTF,TGTGCCTGGAGTACCCAAATGGGACAGCTCGTCTATGGCTACACCTTC
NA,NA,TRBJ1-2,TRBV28,CASSHDSILIYGYTF,TGTGCCAGCAGCCACGACAGTATCTTGATCTATGGCTACACCTTC
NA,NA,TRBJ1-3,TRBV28,CASSFIWGGVDTIYF,TGTGCCAGCAGTTTCATTTGGGGGGGCGTGGACACCATATATTTT
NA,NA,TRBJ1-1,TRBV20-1,CSASTGFENTEAFF,TGCAGTGCTAGTACAGGGTTCGAGAACACTGAAGCTTTCTTT
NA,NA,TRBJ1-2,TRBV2,CASTEEGDITYGYTF,TGTGCCAGCACCGAAGAGGGTGACATAACCTATGGCTACACCTTC
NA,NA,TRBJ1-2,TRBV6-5,CASSPGGRDGYTF,TGTGCCAGCAGCCCAGGAGGAAGAGATGGCTACACCTTC
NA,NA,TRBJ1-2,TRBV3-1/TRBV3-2,CASSQGTVPNYGYTF,TGTGCCAGCAGCCAAGGGACAGTTCCTAACTATGGCTACACCTTC
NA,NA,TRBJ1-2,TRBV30,CAWSQGKLYGYTF,TGTGCCTGGAGCCAGGGAAAACTCTATGGCTACACCTTC
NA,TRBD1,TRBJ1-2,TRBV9,CASSVAPDRGANYGYTF,TGTGCCAGCAGCGTAGCCCCCGACAGGGGAGCTAACTATGGCTACACCTTC
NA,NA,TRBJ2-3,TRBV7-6,CASSFTGGTTDTQYF,TGTGCCAGCAGCTTTACTGGGGGCACCACAGATACGCAGTATTTT
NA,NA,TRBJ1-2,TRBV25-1,CASMTGNYGYTF,TGTGCCAGCATGACGGGGAACTATGGCTACACCTTC
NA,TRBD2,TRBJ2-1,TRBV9,CASSVQPTSGGANEQFF,TGTGCCAGCAGCGTACAACCGACTAGCGGGGGGGCGAATGAGCAGTTCTTC